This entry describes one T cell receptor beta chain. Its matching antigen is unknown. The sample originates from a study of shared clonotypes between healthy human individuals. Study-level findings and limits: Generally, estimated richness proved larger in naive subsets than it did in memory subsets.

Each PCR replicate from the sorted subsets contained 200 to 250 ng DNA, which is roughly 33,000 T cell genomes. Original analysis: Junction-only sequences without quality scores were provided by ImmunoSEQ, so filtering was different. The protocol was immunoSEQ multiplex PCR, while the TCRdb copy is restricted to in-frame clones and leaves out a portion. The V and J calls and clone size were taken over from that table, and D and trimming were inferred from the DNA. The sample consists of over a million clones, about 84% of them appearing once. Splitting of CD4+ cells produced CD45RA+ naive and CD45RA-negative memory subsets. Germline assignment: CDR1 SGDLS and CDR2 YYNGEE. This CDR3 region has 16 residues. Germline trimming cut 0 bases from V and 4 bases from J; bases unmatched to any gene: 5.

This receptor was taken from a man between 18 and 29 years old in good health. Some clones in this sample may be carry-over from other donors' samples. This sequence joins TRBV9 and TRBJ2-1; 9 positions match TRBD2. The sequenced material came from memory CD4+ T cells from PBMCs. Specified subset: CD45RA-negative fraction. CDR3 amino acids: CASSVAAAGGYNEQFF. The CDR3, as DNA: TGTGCCAGCAGCGTAGCTGCGGCGGGAGGGTACAATGAGCAGTTCTTC.